This T cell receptor (beta chain) was sequenced for a study of OX40 agonist ivuxolimab in advanced cancers. Study-level background: Ivuxolimab, an antibody that agonizes OX40 (CD134), was administered to the patients. Every 2 weeks, patients received ivuxolimab intravenously, dosed at 0.01 to 10 mg/kg. Patients receiving dose escalation had hepatocellular carcinoma, melanoma, renal cell or head and neck cancer. Study conclusions and caveats: At 0.1 to 3.0 mg/kg and by week 6, clonal expansion occurred in CD4+ and CD8+ blood T cells.

About this clone: Its cognate antigen is unknown.

The table came from immunoSEQ multiplex PCR; TCRdb's copy has only in-frame clones and leaves some out. The data contain roughly 54,000 clones, 84% of them singletons. The source material was CD4+ or CD8+ T cells sorted from blood, sampled in a trial of the OX40 agonist ivuxolimab. This TCR was sampled from an adult with an advanced solid tumor such as melanoma, head and neck, liver or kidney cancer.

The CDR3 DNA is TGTGCCAGCAGCTTAGTAGCGGGAGGCACCGGGGAGCTGTTTTTT. This translates into CASSLVAGGTGELFF. The chain links TRBV7-6 to TRBJ2-2, with 10 bases matching TRBD2. The CDR3 is 15 amino acids. Germline-derived CDR1 and CDR2 are SGHVS and FNYEAQ. J was trimmed by 4 bases and V by 1 base; bases with no gene match: 0.